What follows are 2 T cell receptor beta chains derived from one specimen sequenced in a study of OX40 agonist ivuxolimab in advanced cancers. Only in-frame clones appear in the TCRdb table, and some are missing; sequencing was by immunoSEQ multiplex PCR. The repertoire consists of roughly 100,000 clones, with around 87% occurring once and the leading ten covering approximately 0.16%. This material consisted of CD4+ or CD8+ T cells sorted from blood, taken in a trial of the OX40 agonist ivuxolimab. The receptors come from an adult with an advanced solid tumor such as melanoma, head and neck, liver or kidney cancer.

The rearrangement joins TRBV6-1 to TRBJ2-3, with 9 bases fitting TRBD2. The CDR3 runs to 16 residues. Germline V gene lookup returns CDR1 MNHNS and CDR2 SASEGT. With 2 bases clipped from V and 4 bases from J, the junction kept 7 bases outside the gene matches. The CDR3 DNA sequence: TGTGCCAGCAGTGAATTTCCAGCGGGGGGTCCAGATACGCAGTATTTT. It yields the protein CASSEFPAGGPDTQYF.

The gene calls are TRBV6-5 and TRBJ2-2; D unclear. Germline lookup yields CDR1 MNHEY and CDR2 SVGAGI. Trimming took 8 bases from V and 9 from J, leaving 16 bases between them. The CDR3 extends over 13 amino acids. CDR3 residues: CASGQVPEWELFF. CDR3 DNA: TGTGCCAGCGGGCAGGTCCCCGAGTGGGAGCTGTTTTTT.